The 7 T cell receptor beta chains below come from one sample, sequenced in a study of blood T cell repertoires in COVID-19. Produced via immunoSEQ multiplex PCR; TCRdb's table is partial and in-frame only. The repertoire consists of some 80,000 clones, with around 81% occurring once and the leading ten covering 15% to 20%. The sample consisted of peripheral blood. Receptors were obtained from a man aged 80 or over with active or convalescent COVID-19.

V usage is TRBV15 and J usage is TRBJ2-5; TRBD2 matches 7 bases. CDR3 size: 14 residues. Germline V gene lookup returns CDR1 LNHNV and CDR2 YYDKDF (reference sequence). With 0 bases clipped from V and 6 bases from J, the junction kept 4 bases outside the gene matches. This chain's CDR3 is CATSRDRLAQTQYF. The DNA of the CDR3 is TGTGCCACCAGCAGAGACCGACTAGCTCAGACCCAGTACTTC. The whole variable domain, remainder taken from reference TRBV15 and TRBJ2-5, is DAMVIQNPRYQVTQFGKPVTLSCSQTLNHNVMYWYQQKSSQAPKLLFHYYDKDFNNEADTPDNFQSRRPNTSFCFLDIRSPGLGDTAMYLCATSRDRLAQTQYFGPGTRLLVL.

The chain couples TRBV6-1 to TRBJ2-4; TRBD1 matches 11 bases. V shed 0 bases, J shed 3 bases, and the junction held 1 base outside the gene matches. The germline V gene has CDR1 MNHNS and CDR2 SASEGT. The CDR3 is made up of 16 amino acids. DNA for the CDR3: TGTGCCAGCAGTGAAGCAGGGACAGGGGGCAAAAACATTCAGTACTTC. It translates to CASSEAGTGGKNIQYF.

The rearrangement links TRBV10-3 to TRBJ2-7; TRBD2 matches at 8 bases. V shed 5 bases, J shed 13 bases, and the junction held 10 bases outside the gene matches. Germline CDR1 reads ENHRY; CDR2 reads SYGVKD. CDR3 length: 12 residues. The CDR3 region is CAISTREGIHYV. CDR3 nucleotides: TGTGCCATCAGTACCCGGGAGGGCATCCACTACGTC.

The rearrangement uses TRBV12-3 or TRBV12-4 and TRBJ2-1, with 8 bases aligning to TRBD1. Trimming at V came to 6 bases and at J to 6 bases, leaving 4 bases not matched to a gene. This CDR3 is 13 amino acids long. The chain's CDR3 is CASRSTGGNEQFF. CDR3 nucleotides: TGTGCCAGCAGATCAACAGGGGGCAATGAGCAGTTCTTC.

This chain links TRBV10-2 with TRBJ1-2; 8 bases fit TRBD1. CDR1 and CDR2 from the germline V gene are WSHSY and SAAADI. V shed 4 bases and J 5 bases; nucleotides not matched to a gene: 6. This CDR3 is built from 14 residues. The CDR3 loop is CASSATGAGYGYTF. The CDR3 DNA follows: TGCGCCAGCAGTGCGACAGGGGCGGGGTATGGCTACACCTTC.

The chain uses TRBV19 and TRBJ2-2, with D maybe TRBD2 (6 bases). The CDR3 is 14 amino acids. Germline CDR1 reads LNHDA; CDR2 reads SQIVND (reference sequence). The V gene lost 3 bases and the J gene lost 8 bases, with 13 bases spanning the gap. The CDR3 nucleotides are TGTGCCAGTAGTATGGGACTCGGAAGTGGGGAGCTGTTTTTT. It is translated as CASSMGLGSGELFF. Together with reference TRBV19 and TRBJ2-2, the CDR3 gives the full variable domain: DGGITQSPKYLFRKEGQNVTLSCEQNLNHDAMYWYRQDPGQGLRLIYYSQIVNDFQKGDIAEGYSVSREKKESFPLTVTSAQKNPTAFYLCASSMGLGSGELFFGEGSRLTVL.

J is TRBJ1-6 and V is TRBV7-2, with a weak D call TRBD1 (5 bases). Germline V gene lookup returns CDR1 SGHTA and CDR2 FQGNSA. V was pared by 4 bases and J by 9 bases, with 10 bases between. The CDR3 runs 13 residues. The CDR3 reads CASSSRGVSPLHF. The CDR3 region has the DNA TGTGCCAGCAGCTCTAGGGGCGTTTCACCCCTCCACTTT.